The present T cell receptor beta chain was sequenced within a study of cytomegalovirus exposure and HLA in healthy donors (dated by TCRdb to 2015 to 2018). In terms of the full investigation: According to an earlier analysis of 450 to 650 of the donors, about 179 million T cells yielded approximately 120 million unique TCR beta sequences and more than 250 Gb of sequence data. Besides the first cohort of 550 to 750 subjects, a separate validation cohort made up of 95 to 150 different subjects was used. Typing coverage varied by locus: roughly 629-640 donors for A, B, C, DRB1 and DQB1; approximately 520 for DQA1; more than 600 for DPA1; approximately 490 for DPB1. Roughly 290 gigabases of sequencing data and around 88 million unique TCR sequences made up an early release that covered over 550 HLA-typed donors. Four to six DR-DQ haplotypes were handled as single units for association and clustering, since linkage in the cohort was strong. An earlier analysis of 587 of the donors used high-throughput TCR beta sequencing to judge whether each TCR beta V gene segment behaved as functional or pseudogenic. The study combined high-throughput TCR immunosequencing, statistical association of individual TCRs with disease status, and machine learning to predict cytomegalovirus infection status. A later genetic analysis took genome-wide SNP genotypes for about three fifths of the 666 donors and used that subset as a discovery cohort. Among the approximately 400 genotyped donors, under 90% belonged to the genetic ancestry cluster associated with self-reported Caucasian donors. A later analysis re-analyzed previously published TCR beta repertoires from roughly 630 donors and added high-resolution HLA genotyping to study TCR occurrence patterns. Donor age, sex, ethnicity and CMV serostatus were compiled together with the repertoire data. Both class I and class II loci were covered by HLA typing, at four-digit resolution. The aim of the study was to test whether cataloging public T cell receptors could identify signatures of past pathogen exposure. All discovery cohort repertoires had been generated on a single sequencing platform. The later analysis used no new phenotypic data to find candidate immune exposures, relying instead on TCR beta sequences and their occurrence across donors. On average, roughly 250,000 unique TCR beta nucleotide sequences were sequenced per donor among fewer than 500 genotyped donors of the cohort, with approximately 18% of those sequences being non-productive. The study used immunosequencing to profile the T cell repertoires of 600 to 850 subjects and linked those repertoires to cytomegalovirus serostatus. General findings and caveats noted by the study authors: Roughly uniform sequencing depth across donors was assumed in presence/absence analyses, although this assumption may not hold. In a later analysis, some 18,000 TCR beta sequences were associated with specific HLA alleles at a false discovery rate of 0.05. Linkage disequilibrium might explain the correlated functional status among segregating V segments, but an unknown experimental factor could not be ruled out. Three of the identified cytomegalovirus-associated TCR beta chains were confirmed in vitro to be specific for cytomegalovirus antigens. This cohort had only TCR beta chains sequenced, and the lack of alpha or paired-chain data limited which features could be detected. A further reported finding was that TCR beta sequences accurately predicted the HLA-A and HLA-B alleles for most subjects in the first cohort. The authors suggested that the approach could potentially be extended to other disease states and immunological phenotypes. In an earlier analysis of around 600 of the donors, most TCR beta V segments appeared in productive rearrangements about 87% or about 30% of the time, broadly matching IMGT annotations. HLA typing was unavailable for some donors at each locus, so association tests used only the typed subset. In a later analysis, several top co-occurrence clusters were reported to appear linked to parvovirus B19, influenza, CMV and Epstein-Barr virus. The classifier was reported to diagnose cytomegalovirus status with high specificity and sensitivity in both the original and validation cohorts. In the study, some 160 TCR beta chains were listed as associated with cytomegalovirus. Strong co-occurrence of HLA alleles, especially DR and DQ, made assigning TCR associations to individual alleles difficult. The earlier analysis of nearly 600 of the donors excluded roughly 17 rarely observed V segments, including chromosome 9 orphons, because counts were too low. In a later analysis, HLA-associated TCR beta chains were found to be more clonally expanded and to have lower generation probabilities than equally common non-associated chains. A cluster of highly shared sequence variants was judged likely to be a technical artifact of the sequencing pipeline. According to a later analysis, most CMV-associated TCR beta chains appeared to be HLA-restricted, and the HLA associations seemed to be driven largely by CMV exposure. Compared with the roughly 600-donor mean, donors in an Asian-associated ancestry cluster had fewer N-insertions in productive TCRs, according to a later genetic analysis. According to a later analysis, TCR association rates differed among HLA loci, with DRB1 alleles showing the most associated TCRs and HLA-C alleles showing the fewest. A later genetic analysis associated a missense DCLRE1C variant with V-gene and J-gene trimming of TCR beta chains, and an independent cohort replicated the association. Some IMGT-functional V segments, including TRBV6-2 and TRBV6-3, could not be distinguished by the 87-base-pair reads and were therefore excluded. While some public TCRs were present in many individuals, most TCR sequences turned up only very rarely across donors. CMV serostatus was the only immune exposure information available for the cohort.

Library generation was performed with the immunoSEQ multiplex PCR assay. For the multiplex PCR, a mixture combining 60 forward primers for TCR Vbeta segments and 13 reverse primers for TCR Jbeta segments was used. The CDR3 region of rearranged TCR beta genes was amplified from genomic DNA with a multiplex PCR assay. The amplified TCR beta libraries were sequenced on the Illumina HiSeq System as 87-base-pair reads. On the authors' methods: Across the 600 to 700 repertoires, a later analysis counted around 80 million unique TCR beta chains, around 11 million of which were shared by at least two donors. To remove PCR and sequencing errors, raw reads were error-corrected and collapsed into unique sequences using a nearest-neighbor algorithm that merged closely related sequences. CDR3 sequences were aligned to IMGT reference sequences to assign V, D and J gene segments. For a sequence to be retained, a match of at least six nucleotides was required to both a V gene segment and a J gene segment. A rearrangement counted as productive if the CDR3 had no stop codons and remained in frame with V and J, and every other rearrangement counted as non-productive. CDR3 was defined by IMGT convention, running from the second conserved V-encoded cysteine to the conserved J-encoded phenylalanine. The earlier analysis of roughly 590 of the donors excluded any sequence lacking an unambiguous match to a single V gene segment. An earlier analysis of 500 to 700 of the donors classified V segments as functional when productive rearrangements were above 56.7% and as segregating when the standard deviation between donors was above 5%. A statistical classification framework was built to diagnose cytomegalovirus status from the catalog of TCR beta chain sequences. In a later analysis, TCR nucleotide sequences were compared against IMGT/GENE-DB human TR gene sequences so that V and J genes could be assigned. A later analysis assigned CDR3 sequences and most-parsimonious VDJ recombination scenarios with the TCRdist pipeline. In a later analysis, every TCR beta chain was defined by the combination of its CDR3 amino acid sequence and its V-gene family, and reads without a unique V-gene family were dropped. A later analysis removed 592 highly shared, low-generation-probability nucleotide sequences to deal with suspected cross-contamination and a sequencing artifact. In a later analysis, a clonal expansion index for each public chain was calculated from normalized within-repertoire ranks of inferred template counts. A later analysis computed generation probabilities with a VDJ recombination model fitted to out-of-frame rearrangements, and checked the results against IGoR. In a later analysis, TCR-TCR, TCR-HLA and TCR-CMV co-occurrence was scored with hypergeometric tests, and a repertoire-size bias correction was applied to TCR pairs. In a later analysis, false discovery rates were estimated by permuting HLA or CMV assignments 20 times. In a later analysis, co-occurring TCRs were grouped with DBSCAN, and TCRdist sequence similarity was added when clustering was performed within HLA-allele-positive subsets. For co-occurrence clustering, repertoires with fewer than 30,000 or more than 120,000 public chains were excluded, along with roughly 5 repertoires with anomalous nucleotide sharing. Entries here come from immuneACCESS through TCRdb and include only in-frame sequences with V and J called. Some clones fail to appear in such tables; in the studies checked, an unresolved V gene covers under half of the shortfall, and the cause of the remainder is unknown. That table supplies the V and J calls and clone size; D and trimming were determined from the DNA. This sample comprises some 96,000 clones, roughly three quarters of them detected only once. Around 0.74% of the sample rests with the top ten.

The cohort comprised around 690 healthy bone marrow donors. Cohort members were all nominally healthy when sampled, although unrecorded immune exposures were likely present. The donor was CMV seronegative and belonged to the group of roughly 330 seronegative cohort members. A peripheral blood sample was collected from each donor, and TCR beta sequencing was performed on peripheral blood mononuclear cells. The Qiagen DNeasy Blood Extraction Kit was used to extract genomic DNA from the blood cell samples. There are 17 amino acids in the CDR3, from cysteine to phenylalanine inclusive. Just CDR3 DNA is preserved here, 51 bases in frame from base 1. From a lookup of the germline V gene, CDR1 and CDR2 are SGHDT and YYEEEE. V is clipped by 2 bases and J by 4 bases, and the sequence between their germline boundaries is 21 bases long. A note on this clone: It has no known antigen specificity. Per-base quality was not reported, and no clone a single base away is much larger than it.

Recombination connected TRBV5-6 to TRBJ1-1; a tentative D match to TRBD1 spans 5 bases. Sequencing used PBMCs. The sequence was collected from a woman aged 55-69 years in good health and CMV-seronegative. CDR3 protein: CASSFSRARKARTEAFF. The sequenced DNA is TGTGCCAGCAGCTTCAGCAGGGCCAGGAAAGCCCGCACTGAAGCTTTCTTT.